The clone carrying this T cell receptor (beta chain) was picked up many times. Its antigen is not identified. The entry originates in a study of T cell repertoires in cytomegalovirus infection. Study at large: In public TCR beta signatures, there were indications of both CMV infection and matching HLA type. General observations from the study: CMV-specific TCR beta clonotypes restricted by HLA-C were the ones dominating the ex vivo response. Cumulative frequency (of public TCR beta family members) identified carriers of CMV plus the relevant HLA.

TCRdb used MiXCR to reprocess the reads, holding one entry per CDR3 protein. The table includes about 68,000 distinct CDR3 sequences, approximately 22% detected once. J was trimmed by 3 bases and V by 7 bases; bases with no gene match: 7. CDR1 is SGHTA, CDR2 FQGNSA, per germline. The CDR3 consists of 17 residues. The chain combines TRBV7-2 with TRBJ2-6, with 12 bases that match TRBD1. This clonotype was obtained from a human donor in good health (CMV status not recorded). Some clones in this sample may be carry-over from other donors' samples. The specimen sequenced was PBMCs, sequenced either directly or after in vitro stimulation (not recorded which). The CDR3 bases are TGTGCCAGCATCCCGGGACAGGGGGCGAGTGGGGCCAACGTCCTGACTTTC. Protein product: CASIPGQGASGANVLTF.